These 22 T cell receptor beta chains were sequenced from one sample in a study of cytomegalovirus exposure and HLA in healthy donors. The PCR was carried out with 60 Vbeta primers and 13 Jbeta primers. Here immunoSEQ multiplex PCR was the method, and the copy in TCRdb shows in-frame clones only, minus some. The sample records approximately 220,000 clones, about four fifths being singletons. The material sequenced was PBMCs. The receptors were sampled from a middle-aged man in good health and CMV-seropositive.

The rearrangement links TRBV27 to TRBJ2-1; no clear D gene. CDR3 size: 17 residues. V lost 6 bases, J lost 6 bases, and 24 bases lay in between. CDR1 and CDR2 (germline): MNHEY, SMNVEV (reference sequence). CDR3 loop: CASSPSKWRETSNEQFF. In nucleotides, the CDR3 is TGTGCCAGCAGCCCTTCTAAGTGGAGAGAGACCAGCAATGAGCAGTTCTTC.

This chain joins TRBV10-3 and TRBJ2-1; 9 nucleotides align to TRBD1. The CDR3 is 15 residues long. J was trimmed by 5 bases and V by 6 bases; bases with no gene match: 8. Germline-derived CDR1 and CDR2 are ENHRY and SYGVKD. DNA for the CDR3: TGTGCCATCAGCCCCGGGACAGGGCCCCACAATGAGCAGTTCTTC. Its protein product is CAISPGTGPHNEQFF.

This sequence joins TRBV27 and TRBJ1-2; TRBD1 matches at 12 bases. The CDR3 extends over 13 amino acids. The J segment lost 11 bases and the V segment lost 3 bases, leaving 4 bases of the junction unmatched. The germline V gene encodes CDR1 MNHEY and CDR2 SMNVEV (reference sequence). The CDR3 DNA sequence: TGTGCCAGCAGTTTTGGGACAGGGGGCTTGTACACCTTC. It translates to CASSFGTGGLYTF.

The rearrangement uses TRBV5-4 and TRBJ2-1, with D hard to call. CDR3 length equals 13 residues. Germline V CDR1 and CDR2: SGHNT, YYREEE (reference sequence). Trimming removed 4 bases from V and 8 bases from J, with 13 bases in between. CDR3 coding DNA: TGTGCCAGCAGCCATAATAGAGTAGATGAGCAGTTCTTC. Protein: CASSHNRVDEQFF.

This sequence joins TRBV30 and TRBJ1-1, with D unresolved. CDR3 length: 14 residues. The ends were cut back, 0 bases at V and 1 base at J, with 9 bases in the middle. The germline V gene encodes CDR1 GTSNPN and CDR2 SVGIG (reference sequence). The CDR3 nucleotides read TGTGCCTGGAGTGTTGACATTTCGAACACTGAAGCTTTCTTT. This sequence encodes CAWSVDISNTEAFF.

V usage is TRBV28 and J usage is TRBJ1-2; D remains unclear. CDR1 is MDHEN and CDR2 is SYDVKM in the germline V gene. Trimming cost V 3 bases and J 6 bases, with 17 bases left between them. This CDR3 has 15 amino acids. For the CDR3, the DNA is TGTGCCAGCAGTTTTTCCCCCCCCGCGGAGAATGGCTACACCTTC. Protein: CASSFSPPAENGYTF.

The rearrangement uses TRBV7-7 and TRBJ2-2, with TRBD2 matching over 7 bases. The CDR3 extends over 12 amino acids. Germline V CDR1 and CDR2: SSHAT, FNYEAQ (reference sequence). For the CDR3, the DNA is TGTGCTAGCGCGGGAGAAGGCGGGGAGCTGTTTTTT. Translating gives CASAGEGGELFF.

The CDR3 spells CSVEGNRDTDTQYF. The CDR3 coding sequence is TGCAGCGTTGAAGGGAACAGAGACACAGATACGCAGTATTTT. J is TRBJ2-3 and V is TRBV29-1, with D hard to call. This CDR3 has 14 amino acids. Germline lookup yields CDR1 SQVTM and CDR2 ANQGSEA. V lost 1 base to trimming and J lost 2 bases, with 10 bases between them.

This clone has just a few counts. The chain has TRBV5-4 and TRBJ2-7, with 9 bases identical to TRBD2. J gave up 0 bases and V 0 bases, and 4 bases lay outside the gene matches. Germline V gene data show CDR1 as SGHNT and CDR2 as YYREEE (reference sequence). The CDR3 has 16 residues. The CDR3 here is CASSLGPAGGSYEQYF. CDR3 nucleotide sequence: TGTGCCAGCAGCTTGGGTCCAGCGGGAGGCTCCTACGAGCAGTACTTC.

This clone showed up just once. V gene TRBV28 combines with J gene TRBJ2-3, with 9 positions matching TRBD2. Trimming cost V 2 bases and J 7 bases; bases outside gene matches: 16. This CDR3 has 18 amino acids. Germline CDR1 and CDR2: MDHEN and SYDVKM. The CDR3 is CASSLRETSGSWRNTQYF. The CDR3 region has the DNA TGTGCCAGCAGTTTAAGGGAGACTAGCGGTTCCTGGAGGAATACGCAGTATTTT.

CDR3 loop: CASSVAQLAGDNEQFF. CDR3 nucleotide sequence: TGTGCCAGCAGCGTAGCTCAACTAGCGGGAGACAATGAGCAGTTCTTC. The gene calls are TRBV9 and TRBJ2-1, with TRBD2 matching 11 bases. V shed 0 bases, J shed 5 bases, and the junction held 4 bases outside the gene matches. The CDR3 has 16 amino acids. Germline V gene sequence: CDR1 SGDLS, CDR2 YYNGEE. The full variable domain, in which reference TRBV9 and TRBJ2-1 provide the parts outside the CDR3, is DSGVTQTPKHLITATGQRVTLRCSPRSGDLSVYWYQQSLDQGLQFLIQYYNGEERAKGNILERFSAQQFPDLHSELNLSSLELGDSALYFCASSVAQLAGDNEQFFGPGTRLTVL.

The chain couples TRBV5-4 to TRBJ2-7, with 9 bases that match TRBD2. Germline assignment: CDR1 SGHNT and CDR2 YYREEE (reference sequence). The V gene end was trimmed by 1 base and the J gene end by 0 bases; junction bases not matched to a gene: 2. This CDR3 has 15 amino acids. CDR3 sequence (DNA): TGTGCCAGCAGCTTGAAGCGGGAGGCCTCCTACGAGCAGTACTTC. Translating gives CASSLKREASYEQYF.

This clone was counted a single time. This chain uses TRBV30 with TRBJ1-5; D is unresolved. Between the trimmed V and J ends, which lost 1 base and 11 bases, there was a span of 15 bases. The CDR3 has 13 residues. CDR1 is GTSNPN, CDR2 SVGIG, per germline (reference sequence). CDR3 in amino acids: CAWSALPEVAQHF. Written as DNA, the CDR3 is TGTGCCTGGAGTGCTCTCCCTGAGGTAGCCCAGCATTTT.

Regarding this clone: The identical CDR3 is also encoded by other nucleotide sequences in the sample. The chain carries TRBV5-1 and TRBJ2-1, with TRBD2 matching 8 bases. The ends lost 1 base at V and 2 bases at J; junction bases unmatched: 2. Germline V CDR1 and CDR2: SGHRS, YFSETQ. The CDR3 loop spans 15 amino acids. The CDR3 spells CASSLTGGTYNEQFF. In DNA form, the CDR3 reads TGCGCCAGCAGCTTGACGGGAGGGACCTACAATGAGCAGTTCTTC.

The V gene is TRBV5-6, the J gene TRBJ2-2; 9 bases fit TRBD1. Per the germline V gene, CDR1 is SGHDT and CDR2 is YYEEEE. Trimming removed 5 bases from V and 7 bases from J; junction bases left unmatched: 6. The CDR3 loop spans 14 amino acids. Written as DNA, the CDR3 is TGTGCCAGCAGGCGAGGACAGGGGTACGGGGAGCTGTTTTTT. It specifies CASRRGQGYGELFF.

This sequence joins TRBV5-5 and TRBJ2-7, with 8 bases lining up with TRBD1. This CDR3 has 16 amino acids. Germline V lookup: CDR1 SGHKS, CDR2 YYEKEE (reference sequence). Losses at the gene ends were 4 bases for V and 2 bases for J; bases not matched to a gene: 11. This CDR3 is CASSAGTGKNAYEQYV. The CDR3, as DNA: TGTGCCAGCAGCGCGGGGACAGGAAAGAACGCCTACGAGCAGTACGTC.

The chain has TRBV5-1 and TRBJ1-2; TRBD1 matches 8 bases. The CDR3 extends over 16 amino acids. After removal of 3 bases from V and 0 bases from J, the junction contained 7 bases not matched to a gene. CDR1 is SGHRS, CDR2 YFSETQ, per germline. CDR3 loop: CASSSKRQGTNYGYTF. The CDR3 bases are TGCGCCAGCAGCTCGAAAAGACAGGGGACTAACTATGGCTACACCTTC. The whole variable domain, remainder taken from reference TRBV5-1 and TRBJ1-2, is KAGVTQTPRYLIKTRGQQVTLSCSPISGHRSVSWYQQTPGQGLQFLFEYFSETQRNKGNFPGRFSGRQFSNSRSEMNVSTLELGDSALYLCASSSKRQGTNYGYTFGSGTRLTVV.

The V and J genes are TRBV7-3 and TRBJ2-3; 8 nucleotides agree with TRBD1. With 6 bases clipped from V and 2 bases from J, the junction kept 4 bases outside the gene matches. The germline gives CDR1 SGHTA, CDR2 FQGTGA. The CDR3 extends over 14 amino acids. CDR3 sequence: CASSPDRDTDTQYF. The CDR3 region has the DNA TGTGCCAGCAGTCCGGACAGGGACACAGATACGCAGTATTTT.

V is TRBV4-1 and J is TRBJ2-1; 7 bases agree with TRBD2. V shed 1 base and J 10 bases; nucleotides not matched to a gene: 7. CDR1 and CDR2 (germline): MGHRA, YSYEKL. This CDR3 contains 14 residues. CDR3 loop: CASSQVTSILEQFF. CDR3 in DNA: TGCGCCAGCAGCCAAGTGACTAGCATCTTAGAGCAGTTCTTC.

The genes are TRBV28 and TRBJ2-2, with TRBD2 identical over 7 bases. V lost 1 base and J lost 4; bases outside the gene matches: 9. Germline values: CDR1 MDHEN, CDR2 SYDVKM. The CDR3 sequence is 17 residues long. In DNA form, the CDR3 reads TGTGCCAGCAGTTTATCCATAGCGGGTATGCGCACCGGGGAGCTGTTTTTT. This encodes CASSLSIAGMRTGELFF.

This clone came up a few times. J is TRBJ2-1 and V is TRBV27; TRBD2 matches at 10 bases. Germline assignment: CDR1 MNHEY and CDR2 SMNVEV (reference sequence). V lost 4 bases and J lost 4; bases outside the gene matches: 13. The CDR3 totals 18 residues. As DNA, the CDR3 is TGTGCCAGCAGTTCCCCGACGGGGGCTAGCGGGAGTTACAATGAGCAGTTCTTC. Translation: CASSSPTGASGSYNEQFF.

This clone was found a few times. The chain has TRBV5-4 and TRBJ2-7; a possible D gene is TRBD2 (6 bases). V lost 4 bases and J 5 bases, leaving 19 bases between the germline ends. In germline, CDR1 is SGHNT, CDR2 YYREEE (reference sequence). CDR3 length equals 15 residues. In DNA form, the CDR3 reads TGTGCCAGCAGCCGGGTGGGGGGAGAGGCGAACGAGCAGTACGTC. It translates to CASSRVGGEANEQYV.